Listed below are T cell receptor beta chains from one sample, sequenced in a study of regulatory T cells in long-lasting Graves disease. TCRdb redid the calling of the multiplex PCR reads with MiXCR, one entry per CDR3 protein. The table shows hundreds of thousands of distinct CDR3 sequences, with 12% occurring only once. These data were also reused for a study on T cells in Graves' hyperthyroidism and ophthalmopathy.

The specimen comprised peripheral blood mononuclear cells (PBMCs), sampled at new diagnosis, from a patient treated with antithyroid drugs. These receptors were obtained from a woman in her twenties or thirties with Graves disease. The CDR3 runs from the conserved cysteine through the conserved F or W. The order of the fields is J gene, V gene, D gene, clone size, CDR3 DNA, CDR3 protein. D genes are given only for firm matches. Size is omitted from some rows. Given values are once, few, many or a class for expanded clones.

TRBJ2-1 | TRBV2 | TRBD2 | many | TGTGCCAGCATACCGGGACTAGCGGGACTTAATGAGCAGTTCTTC | CASIPGLAGLNEQFF
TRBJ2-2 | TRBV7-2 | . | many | TGTGCCAGCAGCCTCCGGAGAGGCGGTATCGGGGAGCTGTTTTTT | CASSLRRGGIGELFF
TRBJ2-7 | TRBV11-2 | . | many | TGTGCCAGCAGCTTAGTAGTCGGCTCCTACGAGCAGTACTTC | CASSLVVGSYEQYF
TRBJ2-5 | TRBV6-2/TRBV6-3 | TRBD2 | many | TGTGCCAGCAGTGAAGCCGGGCTAGCGGGACTCCAAGAGACCCAGTACTTC | CASSEAGLAGLQETQYF
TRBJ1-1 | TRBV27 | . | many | TGTGCCAGCAGCAATAGACAGCACACTGAAGCTTTCTTT | CASSNRQHTEAFF
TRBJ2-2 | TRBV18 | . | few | TGTGCCAGCTCACCCTTAGACCTGAACACCGGGGAGCTGTTTTTT | CASSPLDLNTGELFF
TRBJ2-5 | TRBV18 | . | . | TGTGCCAGCTCTTCGGCCCGGAGACAAGAGACCCAGTACTTC | CASSSARRQETQYF
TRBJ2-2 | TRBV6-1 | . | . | TGTGCCAGCAGTGAACTCCCACAGCCCAACACCGGGGAGCTGTTTTTT | CASSELPQPNTGELFF
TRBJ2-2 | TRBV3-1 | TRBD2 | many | TGTGCCAGCAGCCAATGGCTAGCGGGGAACACCGGGGAGCTGTTTTTT | CASSQWLAGNTGELFF
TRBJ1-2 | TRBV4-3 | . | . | TGCGCCAGCAGCCAAGACGACGCAGGGAGTAGCTATGGCTACACCTTC | CASSQDDAGSSYGYTF
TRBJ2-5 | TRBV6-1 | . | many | TGTGCCAGCAGTGCCGGACTTAATCAAGAGACCCAGTACTTC | CASSAGLNQETQYF
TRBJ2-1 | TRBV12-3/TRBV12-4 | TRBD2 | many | TGTGCCAGCAGTTTAGGGACTAGCGGGTTTGAGCAGTTCTTC | CASSLGTSGFEQFF
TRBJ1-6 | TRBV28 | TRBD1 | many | TGTGCCAGCAGTAGCTCACAGGGGGCGCGGGTCCTCCACTTT | CASSSSQGARVLHF
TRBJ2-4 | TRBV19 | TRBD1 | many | TGTGCCAGTAGTATAGATGGACAGGGGATCGGGGACATTCAGTACTTC | CASSIDGQGIGDIQYF
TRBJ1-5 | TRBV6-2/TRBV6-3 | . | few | TGTGCCAGCAGTTATACGATCGGGGCCCTCAATCAGCCCCAGCATTTT | CASSYTIGALNQPQHF
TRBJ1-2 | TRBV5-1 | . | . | TGCGCCAGCAGCCAGGCAGACGCCTATGGCTACACCTTC | CASSQADAYGYTF
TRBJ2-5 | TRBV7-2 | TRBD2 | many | TGTGCCAGCAGCCCACAGGGACTAGCGGGCGGAACGGGGTTCGTTGAGACCCAGTACTTC | CASSPQGLAGGTGFVETQYF
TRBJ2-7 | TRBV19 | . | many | TGTGCCAGTAGTTTACCCCGAGCGCCCTACGAGCAGTACTTC | CASSLPRAPYEQYF
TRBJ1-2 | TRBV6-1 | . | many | TGTGCCAGCAGTACCCGAGAAGGGAGGCATGGCTACACCTTC | CASSTREGRHGYTF
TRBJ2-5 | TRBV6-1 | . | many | TGTGCCAGCTTAACTACATTTCAAGAGACCCAGTACTTC | CASLTTFQETQYF
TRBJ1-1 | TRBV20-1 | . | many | TGCAGTGCTAGGGGGGCGCCGGGCACTGAAGCTTTCTTT | CSARGAPGTEAFF
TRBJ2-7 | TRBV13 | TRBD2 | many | TGTGCCAGCAGCTCCAGGACTAGCGGGAGGGCCGCTGAGCAGTACTTC | CASSSRTSGRAAEQYF
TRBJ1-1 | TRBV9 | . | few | TGTGCCAGCAGCGCAGACCTTGCAACCACTGAAGCTTTCTTT | CASSADLATTEAFF
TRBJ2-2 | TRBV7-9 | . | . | TGTGCCAGCAGCTTCGTGGGTTACCGTCCCGGGGAGCTGTTTTTT | CASSFVGYRPGELFF
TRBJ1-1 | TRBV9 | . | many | TGTGCCAGCAGCGCGACAGGCACTATGAACACTGAAGCTTTCTTT | CASSATGTMNTEAFF
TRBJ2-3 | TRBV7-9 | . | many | TGTGCCAGCAGCTTATTGGGGAGCACAGATACGCAGTATTTT | CASSLLGSTDTQYF
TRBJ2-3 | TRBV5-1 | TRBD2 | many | TGCGCCAGCAGCTTGGCCATTACTAGCGGGACAAGCACAGATACGCAGTATTTT | CASSLAITSGTSTDTQYF
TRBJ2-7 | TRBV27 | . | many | TGTGCCAGCAGTTTAGGTGGTGGGGCTATATACGAGCAGTACTTC | CASSLGGGAIYEQYF
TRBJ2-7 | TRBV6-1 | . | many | TGTGCCAGCAGTGAATTCCGGGACCGACCGCGCTACGAGCAGTACTTC | CASSEFRDRPRYEQYF
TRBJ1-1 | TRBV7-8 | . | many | TGTGCCAGCAGCTTAGCGCTGATCGTGTCGGGGAAGAACACTGAAGCTTTCTTT | CASSLALIVSGKNTEAFF
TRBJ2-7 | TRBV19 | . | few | TGTGCCACCGCGGGACCTGCCTACGAGCAGTACTTC | CATAGPAYEQYF
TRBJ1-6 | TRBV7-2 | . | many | TGTGCCAGCAGCACGCCATTAAATTCACCCCTCCACTTT | CASSTPLNSPLHF
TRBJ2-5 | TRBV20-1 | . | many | TGCAGTGCTGCGATTAAGGAGACCCAGTACTTC | CSAAIKETQYF
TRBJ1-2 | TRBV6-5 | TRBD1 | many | TGTGCCAGCAGTTACGACAGGGGTGGCTACACCTTC | CASSYDRGGYTF
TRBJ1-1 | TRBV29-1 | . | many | TGCAGCGTTGAAAAGGGGATGAACACTGAAGCTTTCTTT | CSVEKGMNTEAFF
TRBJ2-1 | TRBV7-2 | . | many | TGTGCCAGCAGCCCCCTTAGGGGGAATGAGCAGTTCTTC | CASSPLRGNEQFF
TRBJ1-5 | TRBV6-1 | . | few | TGTGCCAGCAGAGCTGGGAAGTACAGGGCCCCCAATCAGCCCCAGCATTTT | CASRAGKYRAPNQPQHF
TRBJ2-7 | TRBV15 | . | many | TGTGCCACCAGCAGAGATGCGGACGGCCCCTACGAGCAGTACTTC | CATSRDADGPYEQYF
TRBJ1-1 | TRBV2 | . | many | TGTGCCAGCAGTGATCAGGGTGTTGAAACTGAAGCTTTCTTT | CASSDQGVETEAFF
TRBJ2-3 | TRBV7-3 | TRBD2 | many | TGTGCCAGCAGCTTAACGGCGGGAGGCCCCGATACGCAGTATTTT | CASSLTAGGPDTQYF
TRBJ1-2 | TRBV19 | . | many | TGTGCCAGTAGTCCCCTGACAGGCTATGGCTACACCTTC | CASSPLTGYGYTF
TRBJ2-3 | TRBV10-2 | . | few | TGCGCCAGCAGATGGGGGGCCAGCACAGATACGCAGTATTTT | CASRWGASTDTQYF
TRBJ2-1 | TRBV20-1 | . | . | TGCAGTGCTAGAGTACCCCGTCCTGGGACACTATACAATGAGCAGTTCTTC | CSARVPRPGTLYNEQFF
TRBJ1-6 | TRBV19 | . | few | TGTGCCAGTAGTATAGGAGGTGCACCCCTCCACTTT | CASSIGGAPLHF
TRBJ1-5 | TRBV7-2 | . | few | TGTGCCAGCAGCACAACAGGGTCAAATCAGCCCCAGCATTTT | CASSTTGSNQPQHF
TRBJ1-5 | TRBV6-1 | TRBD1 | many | TGTGCCAGCAGAGACCTTGGGGGGACAGATTATAGCAATCAGCCCCAGCATTTT | CASRDLGGTDYSNQPQHF
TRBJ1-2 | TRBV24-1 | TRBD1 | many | TGTGCCACCAGTGACCGGGGACAGGGGGGCTATGGCTACACCTTC | CATSDRGQGGYGYTF
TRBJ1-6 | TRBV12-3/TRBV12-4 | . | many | TGTGCCAGCAGTTTGCGGACTTGGTCACCCCTCCACTTT | CASSLRTWSPLHF
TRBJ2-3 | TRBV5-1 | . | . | TGCGCCAGCAGCTTGGATGTGGTACCCAGCACAGATACGCAGTATTTT | CASSLDVVPSTDTQYF
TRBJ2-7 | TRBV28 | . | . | TGTGCCTCCCAGGACCCACTATCCTACGAGCAGTACTTC | CASQDPLSYEQYF
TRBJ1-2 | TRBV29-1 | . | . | TGCAGCGTTGAGTTTGACAGGAGGGGCTACACCTTC | CSVEFDRRGYTF